This section outlines one T cell receptor (beta chain) sequence together with its context. The antigen is undetermined. The sample comes from a study of response to subunit inactivated influenza vaccine. The germline CDR1 and CDR2 sequences are SQVTM and ANQGSEA. The CDR3 sequence is 13 residues long. V trimming: 6 bases; J trimming: 5 bases; junction bases outside the gene matches: 6. TCRdb analysed the RT-PCR reads with MiXCR anew, one entry per CDR3 protein. The data contain 500,000 or so distinct CDR3 sequences, about 15% of them singletons. Findings of the study overall: Authors suggested seasonal influenza vaccinations each recruit few new T cells.

This receptor was taken from a man aged 50 to 75 who received an inactivated influenza vaccine. Specimen: CD4+ T cells sorted from PBMCs, collected around 25 months after vaccination. This chain joins TRBV29-1 and TRBJ2-1; TRBD2 agrees at 8 bases. This CDR3 reads CSVAGLANNEQFF. In nucleotides, the CDR3 is TGCAGCGTCGCCGGACTAGCAAACAATGAGCAGTTCTTC.